The sequence of this T cell receptor (beta chain) was determined in a study of response to subunit inactivated influenza vaccine. Study-wide results and limits: Each seasonal influenza vaccination, the authors suggested, recruits few new T cells.

There are a few counts of this clonotype. Its antigen is as yet unknown. TCRdb re-derived calls from the RT-PCR reads in MiXCR, one entry per CDR3 protein. The profile shows some 540,000 distinct CDR3 sequences, approximately 20% of them singletons. CDR3 size: 13 residues. Germline V gene sequence: CDR1 KGHSH, CDR2 LQKENI. Trimming took 4 bases from V and 2 from J, leaving 8 bases between them. These same data were also listed under a study on T cells expressing NK-cell markers. That paper states: 5'RACE template switching with UMIs produced the TCR beta cDNA. The study sequenced eight donors, seven HCMV-seropositive and one seronegative.

The chain couples TRBV18 to TRBJ1-1; D unresolved. Sample: CD4+ T cells sorted from PBMCs, taken about 12 days after vaccination. The receptor's source is a middle-aged man who received an inactivated influenza vaccine. This CDR3 reads CASSLWSNTEAFF. The CDR3 nucleotides are TGTGCCAGCTCACTTTGGTCAAACACTGAAGCTTTCTTT.